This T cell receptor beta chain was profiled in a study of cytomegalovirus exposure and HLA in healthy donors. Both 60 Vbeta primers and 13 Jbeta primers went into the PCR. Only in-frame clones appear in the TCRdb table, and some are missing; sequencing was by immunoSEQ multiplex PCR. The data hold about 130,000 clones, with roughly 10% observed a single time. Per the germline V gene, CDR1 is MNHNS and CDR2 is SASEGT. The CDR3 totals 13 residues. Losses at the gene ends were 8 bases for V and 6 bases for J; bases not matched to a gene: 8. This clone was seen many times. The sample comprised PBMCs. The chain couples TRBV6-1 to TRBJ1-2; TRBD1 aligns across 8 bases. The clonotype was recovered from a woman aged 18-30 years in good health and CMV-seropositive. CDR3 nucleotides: TGTGCCAGCCGGGTAGGACAGGGCAATGGCTACACCTTC. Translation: CASRVGQGNGYTF.